The 27 T cell receptor beta chains below come from one sample, sequenced in a study of immune cell composition in non-small cell lung cancer. Sequencing was performed with immunoSEQ multiplex PCR; in TCRdb, only in-frame clones are kept and a portion is missing. This table has 1,500 to 2,000 clones, roughly 80% appearing once. The specimen sequenced was lung tumor tissue. The source of these receptors is a human donor with non-small cell lung cancer.

This sequence joins TRBV11-2 and TRBJ2-5; D is undetermined. CDR1 and CDR2 (germline): SGHAT, FQNNGV. The CDR3 is made up of 15 amino acids. Trimming removed 0 bases at V and 4 bases at J, with 12 bases between. The CDR3 DNA reads TGTGCCAGCAGCTTAGATCCGGTGGTTCGAGAGACCCAGTACTTC. It encodes CASSLDPVVRETQYF.

The rearrangement uses TRBV6-1 and TRBJ2-5; D is ambiguous. The CDR3 is made up of 13 amino acids. Germline values: CDR1 MNHNS, CDR2 SASEGT. Trimming took 5 bases from V and 1 from J, leaving 8 bases between them. The CDR3 DNA reads TGTGCCAGCAGTCCGTTTGTCCAAGAGACCCAGTACTTC. Residues: CASSPFVQETQYF.

V and J are TRBV5-4 and TRBJ2-7; possible D gene TRBD1, 7 bases. The germline V and J ends were trimmed by 5 bases and 7 bases, with 16 bases remaining between them. The length of the CDR3 is 13 residues. Germline assignment: CDR1 SGHNT and CDR2 YYREEE (reference sequence). The CDR3 loop reads CASRRDSSWEQYF. The CDR3 DNA is TGTGCCAGCAGGCGGGACAGCTCATGGGAGCAGTACTTC.

V gene TRBV5-6 combines with J gene TRBJ2-3, with 7 bases aligning to TRBD1. This CDR3 comprises 13 residues. Germline assignment: CDR1 SGHDT and CDR2 YYEEEE. The junction had 2 bases not matched to a gene; V was cut back by 7 bases and J by 0 bases. CDR3 loop: CASGQASTDTQYF. CDR3 in DNA: TGTGCCAGCGGACAGGCTAGCACAGATACGCAGTATTTT.

The chain links TRBV19 to TRBJ2-1; D perhaps matches TRBD1 (6 bases). With 8 bases removed from V and 5 bases from J, the gap between germline ends came to 13 bases. The CDR3 has 13 residues. From germline, CDR1 is LNHDA and CDR2 SQIVND (reference sequence). CDR3 protein: CASRQVSHNEQFF. Here the CDR3 DNA reads TGTGCCAGTCGACAGGTCTCACACAATGAGCAGTTCTTC.

The gene calls are TRBV21-1 and TRBJ2-5; no check of the table's D call, TRBD2, against the DNA was made. TRBV21-1 is labeled a pseudogene. The CDR3 loop spans 12 amino acids. CDR3 residues: CASSRRGETQYF. CDR3 in DNA: TGTGCCAGCAGCAGGAGAGGAGAGACCCAGTACTTC.

The rearrangement links TRBV6-5 to TRBJ2-3; perhaps TRBD1 as D (5 bases). CDR3 length equals 16 residues. Trimming took off 4 bases at V and 1 base at J, with 15 bases between the two ends. CDR1 and CDR2 from the germline V gene are MNHEY and SVGAGI. The CDR3 DNA follows: TGTGCCAGCAGTTCCCTCGACATCAGGGGCACAGATACGCAGTATTTT. This gives the protein CASSSLDIRGTDTQYF.

The J gene is TRBJ2-5, the V gene TRBV6-5, with 9 bases matching TRBD2. This CDR3 has 16 amino acids. Looked up from germline, CDR1 is MNHEY and CDR2 is SVGAGI. Trimming took 4 bases from V and 2 from J; bases not matched to a gene: 8. The CDR3 reads CASSLQSGRIQETQYF. The CDR3 DNA follows: TGTGCCAGCAGTTTACAGAGCGGGAGGATTCAAGAGACCCAGTACTTC.

The rearrangement uses TRBV7-9 and TRBJ2-5; a possible D gene is TRBD1 (6 bases). Germline values: CDR1 SEHNR, CDR2 FQNEAQ (reference sequence). Between the trimmed V and J ends, which lost 5 bases and 2 bases, there was a span of 12 bases. This CDR3 contains 14 residues. CDR3 amino acids: CASSPGATQETQYF. For the CDR3, the DNA is TGTGCCAGCAGCCCAGGGGCCACACAAGAGACCCAGTACTTC.

The chain couples TRBV28 to TRBJ2-3; TRBD1 matches at 8 bases. This CDR3 spans 13 amino acids. V was clipped by 10 bases and J by 2 bases; unmatched bases: 5. The germline V gene has CDR1 MDHEN and CDR2 SYDVKM. The CDR3 protein is CATTTGDTDTQYF. The CDR3 DNA reads TGTGCCACCACGACAGGGGACACAGATACGCAGTATTTT.

CDR3 in DNA: TGTGCCAGCGGGACAACAGGAGATTCCTACCACAATGAGCAGTTCTTC. Its protein is CASGTTGDSYHNEQFF. The V gene is TRBV21-1, the J gene TRBJ2-1; the table's D call, TRBD1, has no DNA check behind it. TRBV21-1 is marked as a pseudogene. The CDR3 spans 16 residues.

There are a few counts of this clone. The chain links TRBV5-1 to TRBJ1-2, with D tentatively TRBD1 (5 bases). V was clipped by 2 bases and J by 6 bases, with 11 bases between them. Per the germline V gene, CDR1 is SGHRS and CDR2 is YFSETQ. CDR3 length: 13 amino acids. The CDR3 spells CASSFDSGHGYTF. The CDR3 region has the DNA TGCGCCAGCAGCTTTGACAGCGGGCATGGCTACACCTTC.

The V gene is TRBV28, the J gene TRBJ1-1; D gene unclear. The CDR3 totals 12 residues. Germline assignment: CDR1 MDHEN and CDR2 SYDVKM. Trimming left V 1 base short and J 8 bases short, with 8 bases between. The DNA of the CDR3 is TGTGCCAGCAGTTTATTTCAACTGGAAGCTTTCTTT. It codes for CASSLFQLEAFF.

The chain couples TRBV5-1 to TRBJ2-5; 8 bases are a match to TRBD2. CDR3 size: 12 residues. V dropped 6 bases and J dropped 4; count of bases not matched to a gene: 2. Germline CDR1 SGHRS, CDR2 YFSETQ. CDR3 amino acids: CASTAGGETQYF. In DNA form, the CDR3 reads TGCGCCAGCACGGCGGGAGGAGAGACCCAGTACTTC.

This clone was observed once. The chain recombines TRBV7-8 with TRBJ1-3; D uncertain. The germline CDR1 and CDR2 sequences are SGHVS and FQNEAQ. The CDR3 is 13 amino acids. V gave up 6 bases and J gave up 0 bases, with 6 bases separating them. This CDR3 is CASRLSSGNTIYF. The CDR3 DNA reads as TGTGCCAGCAGGCTTAGCTCTGGAAACACCATATATTTT.

This sequence joins TRBV29-1 and TRBJ2-1, with TRBD2 as a possible D gene (6 bases). Trimming took off 3 bases at V and 5 bases at J, with 11 bases between the two ends. This CDR3 spans 13 amino acids. Germline V gene data show CDR1 as SQVTM and CDR2 as ANQGSEA. CDR3 residues: CSVDTGSDNEQFF. The CDR3 DNA reads as TGCAGCGTTGACACCGGGAGCGACAATGAGCAGTTCTTC.

The gene calls are TRBV4-3 and TRBJ2-1; 9 nucleotides agree with TRBD1. This CDR3 has 15 amino acids. Germline values: CDR1 LGHNA, CDR2 YSLEER. Trimming at V came to 4 bases and at J to 7 bases, leaving 8 bases not matched to a gene. This CDR3 reads CASSLRTGVGNEQFF. In nucleotides, the CDR3 is TGCGCCAGCAGCCTCCGGACAGGGGTGGGAAATGAGCAGTTCTTC.

This chain uses TRBV6-6 with TRBJ2-7; 12 bases align to TRBD2. CDR3 size: 13 residues. The germline gives CDR1 MNHNY, CDR2 SVGAGI (reference sequence). J lost 7 bases, V lost 7 bases, and 5 bases had no gene match. As DNA, the CDR3 is TGTGCCAGCAAGGCTAGCGGGAGGGGGGAGCAGTACTTC. It encodes CASKASGRGEQYF.

This sequence joins TRBV28 and TRBJ2-7, with a possible D match to TRBD1 (5 bases). Germline loops: CDR1 MDHEN, CDR2 SYDVKM. The CDR3 sequence is 13 residues long. Trimming took 3 bases from V and 6 from J, leaving 12 bases between them. The CDR3: CASSFQGTSEQYF. The CDR3 DNA is TGTGCCAGCAGTTTTCAGGGAACCAGCGAGCAGTACTTC.

Comment on this clone: A read error may account for a junction end that differs from germline. The rearrangement links TRBV4-3 to TRBJ2-4; D is possibly TRBD1 (5 bases). The CDR3 covers 15 residues. Germline CDR1 reads LGHNA; CDR2 reads YSLEER. The CDR3 nucleotides read TGCGCCAGCAGCCAAGGACCCGGGCAGGGAAACACTCAGTACTTC. As protein: CASSQGPGQGNTQYF.

The rearrangement links TRBV10-3 to TRBJ2-6; 13 bases fit TRBD2. Germline CDR1 ENHRY, CDR2 SYGVKD. This CDR3 spans 17 amino acids. J gave up 2 bases and V 6 bases, and 4 bases lay outside the gene matches. The CDR3 DNA follows: TGTGCCATCAGCCCCGGACTAGCGGGAGCTGGGGCCAACGTCCTGACTTTC. It is translated as CAISPGLAGAGANVLTF.

This clone is a singleton in its sample. This sequence joins TRBV28 and TRBJ2-3, with TRBD2 identical over 10 bases. The CDR3 spans 17 residues. Looked up from germline, CDR1 is MDHEN and CDR2 is SYDVKM. V lost 4 bases and J lost 0; bases outside the gene matches: 7. CDR3: CASSWSGRASSTDTQYF. CDR3 bases: TGTGCCAGCAGTTGGAGCGGGAGGGCATCTAGCACAGATACGCAGTATTTT.

The chain employs TRBV2 and TRBJ2-6, with a possible D match to TRBD2 (7 bases). Trimming shortened V by 9 bases and J by 0 bases, and 21 bases separated the two germline ends. CDR3 size: 18 residues. Germline V CDR1 and CDR2: SNHLY, FYNNEI. CDR3 in amino acids: CASWGGRVALSGANVLTF. For the CDR3, the DNA is TGTGCCAGTTGGGGGGGCAGGGTAGCGCTCTCTGGGGCCAACGTCCTGACTTTC.

The gene calls are TRBV6-1 and TRBJ1-3; perhaps TRBD1 as D (6 bases). Germline CDR1 MNHNS, CDR2 SASEGT. The CDR3 contains 14 residues. The V end lost 6 bases, the J end lost 4 bases, and 13 bases lay between the germline ends. The chain's CDR3 is CASREGGLGNTIYF. The CDR3 DNA sequence: TGTGCCAGCAGGGAGGGGGGGCTCGGAAACACCATATATTTT.

This clone was counted a few times. The V gene is TRBV5-1, the J gene TRBJ2-1; 8 positions agree with TRBD2. In germline, CDR1 is SGHRS, CDR2 YFSETQ. The CDR3 runs to 15 residues. The junction had 4 bases not matched to a gene; V was cut back by 0 bases and J by 5 bases. CDR3 region: CASSLDGRGHNEQFF. CDR3 sequence (DNA): TGCGCCAGCAGCTTGGACGGGAGGGGCCACAATGAGCAGTTCTTC.

The V call is TRBV5-1, the J call TRBJ2-1; TRBD2 agrees at 8 bases. The CDR3 has 17 residues. J lost 4 bases, V lost 0 bases, and 9 bases had no gene match. Germline CDR1 and CDR2: SGHRS and YFSETQ. The CDR3 protein is CASSLDPGGGPYNEQFF. CDR3 nucleotide sequence: TGCGCCAGCAGCTTGGACCCCGGGGGGGGTCCGTACAATGAGCAGTTCTTC.

The chain carries TRBV29-1 and TRBJ1-2, with 12 bases aligning to TRBD1. Germline lookup yields CDR1 SQVTM and CDR2 ANQGSEA. This CDR3 contains 16 residues. Trimming took 2 bases from V and 7 from J; bases not matched to a gene: 11. In nucleotides, the CDR3 is TGCAGCGTTGAACCGGGACAGGGGGCCAGGGCGAGTGGCTACACCTTC. This encodes CSVEPGQGARASGYTF.